The 30 T cell receptor beta chains reported below all come from one sample, sequenced in a study of cytotoxic CD8 clonotypes in ibrutinib-treated CLL. Some clones are missing from TCRdb's copy, which holds only in-frame ones; the method was immunoSEQ multiplex PCR. The data hold hundreds of thousands of clones, with over 55% observed a single time. The material was PBMCs, obtained after 36 months of ibrutinib treatment. Receptors originate from a human donor with chronic lymphocytic leukemia.

The chain has TRBV10-2 and TRBJ1-1; TRBD1 matches at 12 bases. V lost 2 bases to trimming and J lost 11 bases; unmatched junction nucleotides: 9. There are 15 residues in the CDR3. CDR1 and CDR2 (germline): WSHSY, SAAADI. This CDR3 is CASSEIGTGGRGAFF. The CDR3 DNA follows: TGCGCCAGCAGTGAGATCGGGACAGGGGGCCGGGGGGCTTTCTTT.

This clone came up a few times. V gene TRBV6-1 combines with J gene TRBJ1-4, with D perhaps TRBD1 (6 bases). The CDR3 has 15 residues. CDR1 MNHNS and CDR2 SASEGT come from the germline V gene. V dropped 2 bases and J dropped 0 bases, with 7 bases sitting between them. The CDR3 DNA follows: TGTGCCAGCAGTGAATGGACAGCAACTAATGAAAAACTGTTTTTT. It yields the protein CASSEWTATNEKLFF.

This clone was seen a handful of times. This CDR3 is CASKGQGGTEKLFF. The CDR3 nucleotides are TGTGCCAGTAAGGGACAGGGAGGCACTGAAAAACTGTTTTTT. The gene calls are TRBV19 and TRBJ1-4, with TRBD1 identical over 9 bases. V was pared by 7 bases and J by 7 bases, with 7 bases of the junction left unmatched. CDR3 length: 14 residues. Germline CDR1 is LNHDA and CDR2 is SQIVND (reference sequence).

The chain is built from TRBV27 and TRBJ2-7; the match to TRBD1 covers 9 bases. The CDR3 length is 15 residues. Germline V CDR1 and CDR2: MNHEY, SMNVEV (reference sequence). Germline trimming cut 2 bases from V and 2 bases from J; bases unmatched to any gene: 4. The DNA of the CDR3 is TGTGCCAGCAGTTTAAGGGGACAGGGTCCCTACGAGCAGTACTTC. It encodes CASSLRGQGPYEQYF.

The DNA for the CDR3 is TGCGCCAGCAGATCGGGACTCTACGAGCAGTACTTC. This gives the protein CASRSGLYEQYF. The chain employs TRBV5-1 and TRBJ2-7; possibly TRBD2 for D (6 bases). V was trimmed by 5 bases and J by 3 bases, leaving 9 bases between them. This CDR3 contains 12 residues. The germline CDR1 and CDR2 sequences are SGHRS and YFSETQ. Full variable domain (remainder filled in from reference TRBV5-1 and TRBJ2-7): KAGVTQTPRYLIKTRGQQVTLSCSPISGHRSVSWYQQTPGQGLQFLFEYFSETQRNKGNFPGRFSGRQFSNSRSEMNVSTLELGDSALYLCASRSGLYEQYFGPGTRLTVT.

The rearrangement uses TRBV6-5 and TRBJ1-2, with 10 bases identical to TRBD1. The germline V gene has CDR1 MNHEY and CDR2 SVGAGI. The CDR3 has 15 residues. After removal of 0 bases from V and 10 bases from J, the junction contained 8 bases not matched to a gene. The CDR3 DNA is TGTGCCAGCAGTTACTCTGGGCTGGGACAGGGGCACTACACCTTC. Protein sequence: CASSYSGLGQGHYTF.

The chain employs TRBV29-1 and TRBJ2-6; D is unresolved. Germline CDR1 reads SQVTM; CDR2 reads ANQGSEA. The CDR3 length is 13 residues. V lost 0 bases and J 1 base, leaving 1 base between the germline ends. CDR3 DNA: TGCAGCGTTGAAGATTCTGGGGCCAACGTCCTGACTTTC. This codes for CSVEDSGANVLTF.

The V and J genes are TRBV9 and TRBJ2-6; 8 nucleotides agree with TRBD1. J gave up 2 bases and V 5 bases, and 6 bases lay outside the gene matches. CDR1 and CDR2 from the germline V gene are SGDLS and YYNGEE. The CDR3 length is 16 residues. CDR3 protein: CASRQDRATGANVLTF. The CDR3, as DNA: TGTGCCAGCAGACAGGACAGGGCCACTGGGGCCAACGTCCTGACTTTC.

This clone was observed once. V usage is TRBV9 and J usage is TRBJ2-3; 8 bases align to TRBD2. CDR1 and CDR2 from the germline V gene are SGDLS and YYNGEE. There are 18 residues in the CDR3. After removal of 0 bases from V and 4 bases from J, the junction contained 13 bases not matched to a gene. This CDR3 reads CASSVALSGGARADTQYF. The CDR3, as DNA: TGTGCCAGCAGCGTAGCTTTGAGCGGGGGCGCGCGAGCAGATACGCAGTATTTT.

The chain carries TRBV5-1 and TRBJ2-3; 8 bases map to TRBD2. The V gene's germline CDR1 is SGHRS and CDR2 YFSETQ. The CDR3 has 18 amino acids. With V trimmed by 4 bases and J by 6 bases, 19 bases remained unmatched. The CDR3: CASSPAGPRGGYGDTQYF. The CDR3 nucleotides read TGCGCCAGCAGCCCGGCGGGGCCTCGCGGGGGGTATGGGGATACGCAGTATTTT.

The rearrangement links TRBV4-3 to TRBJ2-4, with D unclear. The germline V and J ends were trimmed by 0 bases and 2 bases, with 14 bases remaining between them. The germline CDR1 and CDR2 sequences are LGHNA and YSLEER. This CDR3 comprises 17 residues. This CDR3 reads CASSQDRGSRTKNIQYF. The DNA for the CDR3 is TGCGCCAGCAGCCAAGATCGAGGCAGCCGGACCAAAAACATTCAGTACTTC.

This chain links TRBV6-4 with TRBJ1-1; D is ambiguous. Germline lookup yields CDR1 MRHNA and CDR2 SNTAGT. This CDR3 is built from 16 residues. V was trimmed by 5 bases and J by 3 bases, leaving 19 bases between them. The CDR3 sequence is CASSPRPSPGYTEAFF. The CDR3 bases are TGTGCCAGCAGTCCAAGACCGAGCCCGGGGTACACTGAAGCTTTCTTT.

The rearrangement links TRBV7-6 to TRBJ1-5; D ambiguous. Trimming stripped 6 bases from V and 6 bases from J, with 21 bases between. The germline CDR1 and CDR2 sequences are SGHVS and FNYEAQ. There are 16 residues in the CDR3. The CDR3 sequence is CASRAESASLSQPQHF. CDR3 bases: TGTGCCAGCAGGGCTGAGTCTGCCTCCCTCAGTCAGCCCCAGCATTTT.

The CDR3 region has the DNA TGCGCCAGCAGTGATCAGACAGGGTCGGTCGAGCAGTACTTC. This gives the protein CASSDQTGSVEQYF. The J gene is TRBJ2-7, the V gene TRBV10-1; 7 nucleotides agree with TRBD1. Losses at the gene ends were 3 bases for V and 6 bases for J; bases not matched to a gene: 8. This CDR3 spans 14 amino acids. Germline CDR1 reads WNHNN; CDR2 reads SYGVQD (reference sequence).

The CDR3 DNA is TGTGCCAGCAGTGAAGTAGTGCGGGCCTACGAGCAGTACTTC. Its translation: CASSEVVRAYEQYF. The chain couples TRBV6-1 to TRBJ2-7; perhaps TRBD2 as D (5 bases). In germline, CDR1 is MNHNS, CDR2 SASEGT. The germline V and J ends were trimmed by 1 base and 2 bases, with 9 bases remaining between them. This CDR3 spans 14 amino acids.

CDR3 DNA: TGTGCCAGCAGCTTAGGGCCCCAAAGCGATGAGCAGTTCTTC. The encoded protein is CASSLGPQSDEQFF. This rearrangement joins TRBV5-4 to TRBJ2-1; D unclear. The CDR3 runs to 14 residues. V lost 2 bases and J 8 bases, leaving 14 bases between the germline ends. Germline CDR1 is SGHNT and CDR2 is YYREEE (reference sequence). Supplemented by reference TRBV5-4 and TRBJ2-1, the full variable domain reads ETGVTQSPTHLIKTRGQQVTLRCSSQSGHNTVSWYQQALGQGPQFIFQYYREEENGRGNFPPRFSGLQFPNYSSELNVNALELDDSALYLCASSLGPQSDEQFFGPGTRLTVL.

V usage is TRBV27 and J usage is TRBJ2-1; 9 bases agree with TRBD1. The CDR3 runs 18 residues. Unmatched junction bases numbered 16, after V lost 6 bases and J lost 4 bases. Germline V CDR1 and CDR2: MNHEY, SMNVEV (reference sequence). Here the CDR3 DNA reads TGTGCCAGCAGGGACAGGGGATCTTTTGGGGGCTATTACAATGAGCAGTTCTTC. Protein sequence: CASRDRGSFGGYYNEQFF.

This chain links TRBV4-3 with TRBJ1-4; D is undetermined. The CDR3 totals 14 residues. With 0 bases removed from V and 8 bases from J, the gap between germline ends came to 10 bases. Germline lookup yields CDR1 LGHNA and CDR2 YSLEER. CDR3 DNA: TGCGCCAGCAGCCAAGAGGTCATCTTGGAAAAACTGTTTTTT. Amino acid sequence: CASSQEVILEKLFF.

This clone was seen just once. The gene calls are TRBV7-9 and TRBJ1-1; D is unresolved. Trimming took off 1 base at V and 7 bases at J, with 7 bases between the two ends. The CDR3 spans 12 residues. CDR1 SEHNR and CDR2 FQNEAQ come from the germline V gene (reference sequence). The CDR3 nucleotides read TGTGCCAGCAGCTTAGGTATTAGTGAAGCTTTCTTT. This translates into CASSLGISEAFF.

This clone was seen a single time. The rearrangement joins TRBV27 to TRBJ2-3; 8 bases agree with TRBD2. Germline assignment: CDR1 MNHEY and CDR2 SMNVEV (reference sequence). The CDR3 is made up of 16 amino acids. J gave up 2 bases and V 7 bases, and 11 bases lay outside the gene matches. The CDR3 region is CASTAGTSGDTDTQYF. The CDR3 bases are TGTGCCAGCACCGCCGGGACTAGTGGAGACACAGATACGCAGTATTTT.

CDR3: CSVEGPTGGGGNTIYF. CDR3 coding DNA: TGCAGCGTTGAAGGACCGACAGGGGGTGGTGGAAACACCATATATTTT. The genes are TRBV29-1 and TRBJ1-3, with 9 nucleotides matching TRBD1. Germline V CDR1 and CDR2: SQVTM, ANQGSEA. The CDR3 runs to 16 residues. Losses at the gene ends were 1 base for V and 3 bases for J; bases not matched to a gene: 7.

This clone is a singleton in its sample. The rearrangement joins TRBV7-9 to TRBJ1-1, with D possibly matching TRBD1 (5 bases). Deletions cut 4 bases from V and 1 base from J, with 16 bases between. CDR3 length equals 16 residues. CDR1 is SEHNR, CDR2 FQNEAQ, per germline (reference sequence). CDR3 bases: TGTGCCAGCAGCTCAGGCGGGACCTGGGAGAACACTGAAGCTTTCTTT. It codes for CASSSGGTWENTEAFF.

The chain couples TRBV7-9 to TRBJ1-1, with 8 positions matching TRBD1. This CDR3 contains 16 residues. Trimming took 5 bases from V and 1 from J; bases not matched to a gene: 9. Germline V CDR1 and CDR2: SEHNR, FQNEAQ (reference sequence). The DNA of the CDR3 is TGTGCCAGCAGCCGACAGGGGCCCCATGGGAACACTGAAGCTTTCTTT. This sequence encodes CASSRQGPHGNTEAFF.

The gene calls are TRBV7-2 and TRBJ2-1; D unresolved. The CDR3 is made up of 14 amino acids. The V and J ends lost 5 bases and 4 bases respectively, with 12 bases between them. Per germline, CDR1 SGHTA and CDR2 FQGNSA. CDR3 region: CASSPRAQYNEQFF. The CDR3 nucleotides are TGTGCCAGCAGCCCCCGAGCCCAGTACAATGAGCAGTTCTTC. Combining the CDR3 with reference TRBV7-2 and TRBJ2-1 gives the whole variable domain GAGVSQSPSNKVTEKGKDVELRCDPISGHTALYWYRQSLGQGLEFLIYFQGNSAPDKSGLPSDRFSAERTGGSVSTLTIQRTQQEDSAVYLCASSPRAQYNEQFFGPGTRLTVL.

The chain uses TRBV5-4 and TRBJ1-5; perhaps TRBD1 as D (5 bases). Germline CDR1 is SGHNT and CDR2 is YYREEE (reference sequence). Trimming took 1 base from V and 6 from J, leaving 14 bases between them. There are 15 residues in the CDR3. This CDR3 reads CASSLLRGASQPQHF. The CDR3 coding sequence is TGTGCCAGCAGCTTGCTACGGGGCGCGTCTCAGCCCCAGCATTTT.

J is TRBJ2-1 and V is TRBV2; a weak D match, TRBD1 (6 bases). The CDR3 loop spans 16 amino acids. Germline CDR1 is SNHLY and CDR2 is FYNNEI. Trimming removed 3 bases from V and 1 base from J, with 13 bases in between. CDR3 nucleotide sequence: TGTGCCAGCAGTGAGGTCGGACAGTCATCCTACAATGAGCAGTTCTTC. This translates into CASSEVGQSSYNEQFF.

This chain uses TRBV29-1 with TRBJ2-6; D is unresolved. The CDR3 spans 17 residues. Germline-derived CDR1 and CDR2 are SQVTM and ANQGSEA. Trimming left V 4 bases short and J 0 bases short, with 16 bases between. The CDR3 loop is CSVVGRQASSGANVLTF. In nucleotides, the CDR3 is TGCAGCGTTGTCGGTCGGCAGGCCTCCTCTGGGGCCAACGTCCTGACTTTC.

The rearrangement uses TRBV4-1 and TRBJ1-6; D gene unclear. The V gene's germline CDR1 is MGHRA and CDR2 YSYEKL. The CDR3 is made up of 15 amino acids. Trimming shortened V by 0 bases and J by 7 bases, and 10 bases separated the two germline ends. The CDR3 loop reads CASSQDQGSNSPLHF. The CDR3 DNA follows: TGCGCCAGCAGCCAAGATCAAGGTTCCAATTCACCCCTCCACTTT.

The chain recombines TRBV2 with TRBJ1-1; no reliable D call. V lost 7 bases and J 8 bases, leaving 14 bases between the germline ends. Germline V lookup: CDR1 SNHLY, CDR2 FYNNEI. The CDR3 length is 12 residues. As DNA, the CDR3 is TGTGCCAGCAACAAACGAATCCCCGAAGCTTTCTTT. It yields the protein CASNKRIPEAFF. The variable domain in full, completed from reference TRBV2 and TRBJ1-1, reads EPEVTQTPSHQVTQMGQEVILRCVPISNHLYFYWYRQILGQKVEFLVSFYNNEISEKSEIFDDQFSVERPDGSNFTLKIRSTKLEDSAMYFCASNKRIPEAFFGQGTRLTVV.

The J gene is TRBJ2-5, the V gene TRBV7-2; D call uncertain. Trimming removed 5 bases from V and 5 bases from J, with 9 bases in between. The CDR3 sequence is 12 residues long. Germline values: CDR1 SGHTA, CDR2 FQGNSA. The CDR3 region is CASSPSAETQYF. The CDR3 DNA reads as TGTGCCAGCAGCCCGAGCGCGGAGACCCAGTACTTC.